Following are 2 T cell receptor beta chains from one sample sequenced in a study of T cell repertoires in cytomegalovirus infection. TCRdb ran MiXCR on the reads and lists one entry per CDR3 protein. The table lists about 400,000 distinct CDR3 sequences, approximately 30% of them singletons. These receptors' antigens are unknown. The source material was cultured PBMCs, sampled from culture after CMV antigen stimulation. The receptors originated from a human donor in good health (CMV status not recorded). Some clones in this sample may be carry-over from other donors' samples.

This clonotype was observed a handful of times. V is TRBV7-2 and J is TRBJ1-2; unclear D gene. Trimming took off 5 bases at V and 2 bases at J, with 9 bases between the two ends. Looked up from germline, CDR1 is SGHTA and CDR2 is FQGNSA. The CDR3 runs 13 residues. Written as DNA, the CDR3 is TGTGCCAGCAGCCAAGGTGGAAACTATGGCTACACCTTC. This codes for CASSQGGNYGYTF.

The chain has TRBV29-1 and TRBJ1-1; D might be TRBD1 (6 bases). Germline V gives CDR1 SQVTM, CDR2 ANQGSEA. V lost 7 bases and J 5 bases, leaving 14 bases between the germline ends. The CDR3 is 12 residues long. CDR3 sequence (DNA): TGCAGCGCCCCTACAGGGTATACTGAAGCTTTCTTT. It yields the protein CSAPTGYTEAFF.